The text below deals with one T cell receptor (beta chain). The antigen is unknown. This sample stems from a study of T cells expressing NK-cell markers. Template switching by 5'RACE with UMIs generated the TCR beta cDNA. For each CDR3 protein, TCRdb gives one entry from its re-call of the 5' RACE reads, without DNA. The sample totals 350,000 to 400,000 distinct CDR3 sequences. The CDR3 totals 12 residues. Per the germline V gene, CDR1 is MNHEY and CDR2 is SVGAGI. Whole-study findings and limits: No clear determination of HCMV specificity was made for expanded NKG2C+ T cell clones.

Sequenced material: blood T cells: a sorted CD56 or NKG2C T cell subset, CD4+ or CD8+ T cells, or bulk PBMC T cells (not recorded which). This TCR was sampled from a woman in her forties or fifties in good health. The rearrangement links TRBV6-5 to TRBJ2-1. This CDR3 reads CASSSVYDEQFF.